This record concerns one T cell receptor (beta chain) sequence. Its antigen is currently unknown. The data belong to a study of T cell responses to AZD1222 COVID-19 vaccine. Produced via immunoSEQ multiplex PCR; TCRdb's table is partial and in-frame only. The sample includes some 110,000 clones, around 90% of them seen just once. Overall study results and limits: White British people made up most donors, females outnumbered males, and clonal diversity was possibly underestimated. The reported proportion of spike-specific TCRs targeting unmutated variant regions was nearly half. Recipients of AZD1222 seropositive at baseline numbered only five or six.

The CDR3 is 14 residues long. V was clipped by 4 bases and J by 0 bases, with 9 bases between them. Germline V lookup: CDR1 LNHDA, CDR2 SQIVND (reference sequence). This receptor was taken from an adult in good health. The chain employs TRBV19 and TRBJ1-1; D is uncertain. The source was peripheral blood, collected on day 0 of AZD1222 vaccination. CDR3 protein: CASSNQIMNTEAFF. CDR3 DNA: TGTGCCAGTAGTAACCAGATAATGAACACTGAAGCTTTCTTT. The full variable domain, rest sourced from reference TRBV19 and TRBJ1-1, is DGGITQSPKYLFRKEGQNVTLSCEQNLNHDAMYWYRQDPGQGLRLIYYSQIVNDFQKGDIAEGYSVSREKKESFPLTVTSAQKNPTAFYLCASSNQIMNTEAFFGQGTRLTVV.